This T cell receptor (beta chain) is from a study of control samples from healthy donors and cancer patients. The method was immunoSEQ multiplex PCR; TCRdb's version includes in-frame clones alone and lacks a portion of them. The sample comprises about 160,000 clones, about 95% of which are singletons, and 14% rests with the top ten. This CDR3 comprises 15 residues. Between the trimmed V and J ends, which lost 0 bases and 3 bases, there was a span of 12 bases. The germline V gene encodes CDR1 SGHRS and CDR2 YFSETQ. The chain couples TRBV5-1 to TRBJ1-2; perhaps TRBD1 as D (5 bases). This receptor was identified in a man in his sixties with colorectal cancer. The sequenced material came from PBMCs. The CDR3 DNA reads as TGCGCCAGCAGCTTGGAGAGGCAGGGCGACTATGGCTACACCTTC. It is translated as CASSLERQGDYGYTF.